This TCR beta chain stems from a study of blood T cell repertoires in COVID-19 (dated by TCRdb to 2018 to 2021). Regarding the research as a whole: Samples from collaborators originated in the United States, Italy and Spain and spanned both the acute and convalescent phases of COVID-19. Nearly every sample came with metadata listing a de-identified subject ID, COVID-19 status, age in years and sex. The material from the prospective study consisted of cDNA or gDNA derived from T cells, B-cell-depleted T cells, or PBMCs. The samples were drawn from two sources: the first 160 participants of the ongoing ImmuneRACE study, and 1,000 to 1,500 subjects contributed by 6 global collaborators. Where available, HLA class I and class II types were taken from metadata supplied by the sample provider and were not determined by assay-based typing. The repertoires were released in a freely available public database meant as a resource for research on the immune response to SARS-CoV-2. The dataset comprised deeply sampled blood TCRbeta repertoires from subjects exposed to, actively infected with, or recovered from COVID-19.

From its cysteine to its phenylalanine, the CDR3 spans 13 amino acids. The read is trimmed to its CDR3 DNA, 39 bases read in frame from base 1. V is clipped by 4 bases and J by 13 bases, and the sequence between their germline boundaries is 18 bases long. In the germline V gene, CDR1 corresponds to SGHTA and CDR2 to FQGNSA. What the research found in general, with its limitations: The quantity of clinical and demographic metadata differed by source and by participant and was supplied without curation.

The immunoSEQ Assay, a bias-controlled multiplex PCR, was used to amplify TCRbeta CDR3 regions from genomic DNA. In the authors' own workflow: Nucleated cell counts per sample were estimated from amplification of reference gene primers within the assay. To quantify the absolute abundance of each unique TCRbeta CDR3 rearrangement, sequence reads were collapsed and filtered. For each sample, productive Simpson clonality was calculated as the square root of Simpson's diversity index over productive rearrangements. TCRdb retrieved this table from immuneACCESS and kept in-frame rearrangements only. Not all clones are present; in checked studies, unresolved V genes account for under half, and no reason is known for the remainder. V and J calls and clone size are given by that table; D and trimming were obtained from the DNA. The sample table lists 450,000 to 500,000 clones, approximately 85% of them with a count of one. Under 4% of the sample is held by the ten biggest clonotypes.

As to this clone: No antigen is known for it. No per-base quality is available; no much larger clone lies one base away.

The collaborating institutions used their own protocols to collect whole blood in K2EDTA tubes. Collaborator samples were shipped for TCRbeta analysis as frozen whole blood, isolated PBMCs, or DNA extracted from either sample type. The source is a human donor in a cohort sampled during active COVID-19. Sequencing was performed on peripheral blood. The V gene is TRBV7-2 and the J gene is TRBJ2-3, and the D gene may be TRBD2, 6 bases matching. The base sequence is TGTGCCAGCAGCTCAAATAGCGGAACGGCGGAGTATTTT. Its amino acids are CASSSNSGTAEYF.